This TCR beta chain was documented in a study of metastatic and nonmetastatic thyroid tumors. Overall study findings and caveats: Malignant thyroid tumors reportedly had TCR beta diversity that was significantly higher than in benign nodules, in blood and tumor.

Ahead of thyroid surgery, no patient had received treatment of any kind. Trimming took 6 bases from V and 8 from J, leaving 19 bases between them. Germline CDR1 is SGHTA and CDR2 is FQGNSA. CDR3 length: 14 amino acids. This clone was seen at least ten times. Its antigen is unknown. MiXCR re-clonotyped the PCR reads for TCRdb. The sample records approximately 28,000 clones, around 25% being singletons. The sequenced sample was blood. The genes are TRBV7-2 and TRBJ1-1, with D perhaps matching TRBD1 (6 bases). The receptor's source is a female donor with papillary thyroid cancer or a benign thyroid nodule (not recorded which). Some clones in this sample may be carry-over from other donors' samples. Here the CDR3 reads CASSRGQGQGEAFF. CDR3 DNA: TGTGCCAGCAGTCGAGGACAAGGGCAGGGGGAAGCTTTCTTT. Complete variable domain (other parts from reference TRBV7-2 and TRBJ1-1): GAGVSQSPSNKVTEKGKDVELRCDPISGHTALYWYRQSLGQGLEFLIYFQGNSAPDKSGLPSDRFSAERTGGSVSTLTIQRTQQEDSAVYLCASSRGQGQGEAFFGQGTRLTVV.